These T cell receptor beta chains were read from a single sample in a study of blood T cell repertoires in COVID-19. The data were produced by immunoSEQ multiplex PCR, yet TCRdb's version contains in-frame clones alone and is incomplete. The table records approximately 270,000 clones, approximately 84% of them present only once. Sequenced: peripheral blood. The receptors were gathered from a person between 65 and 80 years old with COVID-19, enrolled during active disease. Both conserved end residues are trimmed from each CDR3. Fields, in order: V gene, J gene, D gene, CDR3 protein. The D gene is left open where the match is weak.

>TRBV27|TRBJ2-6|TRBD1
ASGKRQGDSGANVLT
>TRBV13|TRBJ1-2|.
ASSYRSRYGYT
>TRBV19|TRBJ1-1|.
ASTRQLNTEAF
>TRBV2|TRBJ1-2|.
ASRARQDLTNYGYT
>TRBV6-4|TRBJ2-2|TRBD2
ASSLLAGVTGELF
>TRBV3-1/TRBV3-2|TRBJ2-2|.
ASSRKQGIGTGELF
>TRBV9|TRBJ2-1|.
ASNRGADNEQF
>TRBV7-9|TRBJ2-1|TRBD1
ASNPTTGVGEQF
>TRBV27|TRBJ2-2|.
ASRASSTGELF
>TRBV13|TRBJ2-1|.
ASSLGRNEQF
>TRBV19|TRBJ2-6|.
ASSLPAGSFGANVLT
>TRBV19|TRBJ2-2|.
ASSRAEATGELF
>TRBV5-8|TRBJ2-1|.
ASSHLGGGGNEQF
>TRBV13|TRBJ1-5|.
ASSWGGNNQPQH
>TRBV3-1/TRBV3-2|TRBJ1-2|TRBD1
ASSQGDRASRYGYT
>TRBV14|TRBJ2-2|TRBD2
ASSQFSGTGTGELF
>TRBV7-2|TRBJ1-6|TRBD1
ASSPQGGDNSPLH
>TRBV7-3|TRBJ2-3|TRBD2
ASSFLAGVDTQY
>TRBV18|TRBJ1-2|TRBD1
ASSKNSPGQGYGYT
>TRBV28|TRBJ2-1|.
ASTSAGDKRSYNEQF
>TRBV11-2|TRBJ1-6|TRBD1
ASSFWETGDLH
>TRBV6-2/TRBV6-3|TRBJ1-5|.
ASSYIQGNQPQH
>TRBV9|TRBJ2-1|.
ASSVSSLVDVDEQF
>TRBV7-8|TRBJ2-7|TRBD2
ATRALAGGKYEQY
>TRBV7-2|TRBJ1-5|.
ASSLKGDRPSAPQH
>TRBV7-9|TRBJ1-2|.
ASSLVGGGYGYT
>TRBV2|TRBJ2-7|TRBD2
ASTRTSGNIYEQY
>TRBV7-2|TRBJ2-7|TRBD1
ASSPGGIYFEQY
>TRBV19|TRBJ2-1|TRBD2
ASSASGSHEQF
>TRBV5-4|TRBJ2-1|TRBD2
ASTNTGGSNEQF
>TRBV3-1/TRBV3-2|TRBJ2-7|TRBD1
ASSPGQGAIYEQY
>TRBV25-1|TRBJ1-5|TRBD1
ASSGTGAPQH
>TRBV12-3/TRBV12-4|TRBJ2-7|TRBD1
ASGPGTAYEQY
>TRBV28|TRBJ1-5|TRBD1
ASSTRTGQGLYWQPQH
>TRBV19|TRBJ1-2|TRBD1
AIQRRDSYGYT
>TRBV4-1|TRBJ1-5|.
ASSQDRGGQPQH
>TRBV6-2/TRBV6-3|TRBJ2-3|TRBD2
ASSSWGGRVTDTQY
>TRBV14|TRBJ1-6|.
ASSQGRARSNSPLH
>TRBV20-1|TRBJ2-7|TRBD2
SASEAGGPYEQY
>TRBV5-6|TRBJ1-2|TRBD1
ASSLADRGAGYT
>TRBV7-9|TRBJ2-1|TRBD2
ASSLPAGGMGEQF
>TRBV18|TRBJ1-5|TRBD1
ASSASGGRSNQPQH
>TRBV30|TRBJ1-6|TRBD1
AWSAPDRGRSPLH
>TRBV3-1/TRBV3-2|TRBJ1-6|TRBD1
ASSQNTGGISPLH
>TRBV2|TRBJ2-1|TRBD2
ASSERAGTSGTFSSNEQF
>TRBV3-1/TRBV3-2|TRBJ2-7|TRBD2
ASSQGPSGNFYEQY
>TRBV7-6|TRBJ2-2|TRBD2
ASSPGLAYTGELF
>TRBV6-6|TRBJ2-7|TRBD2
ASSPGGAAPYEQY
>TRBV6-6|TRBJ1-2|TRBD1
ASSREQGAIGYGYT